These 7 T cell receptor beta chains were all obtained from the same sample, sequenced in a study of early T cells in non-severe SARS-CoV-2 infection. A single record per CDR3 protein comes from TCRdb applying MiXCR to the 5' RACE reads. The sample records about 98,000 distinct CDR3 sequences, roughly 9.6% being singletons. The sample consisted of whole blood. These receptors all stem from an adult who was a healthcare worker with PCR-confirmed SARS-CoV-2 infection or an uninfected control (not recorded which).

The chain has TRBV20-1 and TRBJ2-7; D possibly corresponds to TRBD2 (5 bases). Per the germline V gene, CDR1 is DFQATT and CDR2 is SNEGSKA (reference sequence). V lost 4 bases and J lost 3, with 22 bases in between. The CDR3 loop spans 16 amino acids. DNA of the CDR3: TGCAGTGCTATCCCAGGACGGTCTCGGGGTATCTACGAGCAGTACTTC. Protein product: CSAIPGRSRGIYEQYF.

The chain links TRBV7-2 to TRBJ2-3; the D call may be TRBD1 or TRBD2 (6 bases each). The germline CDR1 and CDR2 sequences are SGHTA and FQGNSA. The CDR3 sequence is 15 residues long. Trimming removed 5 bases at V and 2 bases at J, with 14 bases between. The CDR3 sequence is CASSPRGEITDTQYF. CDR3 DNA: TGTGCCAGCAGCCCTAGGGGGGAAATCACAGATACGCAGTATTTT.

The chain couples TRBV28 to TRBJ2-7; D may be TRBD2 (5 bases). Trimming shortened V by 7 bases and J by 4 bases, and 11 bases separated the two germline ends. The CDR3 runs 12 residues. Germline CDR1 reads MDHEN; CDR2 reads SYDVKM. CDR3 DNA sequence: TGTGCCAGCAATGGCAGGACTTACGAGCAGTACTTC. This translates into CASNGRTYEQYF.

The gene calls are TRBV2 and TRBJ1-1; D is ambiguous. From germline, CDR1 is SNHLY and CDR2 FYNNEI. Trimming removed 0 bases at V and 6 bases at J, with 8 bases between. The CDR3 has 13 amino acids. In DNA, the CDR3 is TGTGCCAGCAGTGAAGCATGGGCAGCTGAAGCTTTCTTT. Translated: CASSEAWAAEAFF.

This clonotype was seen many times. The chain is built from TRBV20-1 and TRBJ2-1; TRBD2 might be the D (6 bases). Trimming took off 6 bases at V and 0 bases at J, with 15 bases between the two ends. The CDR3 runs to 15 residues. The germline gives CDR1 DFQATT, CDR2 SNEGSKA (reference sequence). The CDR3 here is CSATFTGDSYNEQFF. CDR3 DNA sequence: TGCAGTGCCACCTTCACGGGGGACTCCTACAATGAGCAGTTCTTC.

This clonotype was seen more than once but under ten times. The rearrangement links TRBV6-6 to TRBJ1-2; 7 bases match TRBD1. With 5 bases clipped from V and 5 bases from J, the junction kept 14 bases outside the gene matches. Germline CDR1 is MNHNY and CDR2 is SVGAGI (reference sequence). The CDR3 has 16 amino acids. The CDR3 bases are TGTGCCAGCAGTGGAACAAAAGACAGGGAGGGATATGGCTACACCTTC. Translating gives CASSGTKDREGYGYTF.

V usage is TRBV5-4 and J usage is TRBJ2-5; D is possibly TRBD1 or TRBD2 (6 bases each). The CDR3 runs to 13 residues. V was shortened by 4 bases and J by 6 bases, with 13 bases between the two germline ends. CDR1 and CDR2 from the germline V gene are SGHNT and YYREEE (reference sequence). Here the CDR3 reads CASSPGGAQTQYF. The CDR3 DNA reads TGTGCCAGCAGCCCCGGGGGCGCTCAGACCCAGTACTTC.